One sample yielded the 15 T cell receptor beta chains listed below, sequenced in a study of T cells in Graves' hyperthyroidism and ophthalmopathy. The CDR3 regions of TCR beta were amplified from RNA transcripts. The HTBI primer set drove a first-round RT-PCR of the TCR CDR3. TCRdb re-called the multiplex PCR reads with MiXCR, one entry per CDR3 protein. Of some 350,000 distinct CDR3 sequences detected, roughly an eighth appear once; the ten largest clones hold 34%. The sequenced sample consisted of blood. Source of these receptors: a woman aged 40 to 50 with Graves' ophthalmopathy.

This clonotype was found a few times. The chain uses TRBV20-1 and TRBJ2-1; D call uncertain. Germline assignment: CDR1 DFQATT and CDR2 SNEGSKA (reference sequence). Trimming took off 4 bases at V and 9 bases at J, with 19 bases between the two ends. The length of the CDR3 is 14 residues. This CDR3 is CSATPNGVLGEQFF. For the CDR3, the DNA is TGCAGTGCTACTCCGAATGGGGTGTTAGGTGAGCAGTTCTTC.

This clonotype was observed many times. CDR3 sequence (DNA): TGCAGTGCTACCGTCACTCTCGGGACCCAGTACTTC. Amino acids: CSATVTLGTQYF. The chain employs TRBV20-1 and TRBJ2-5; D is uncertain. Germline V CDR1 and CDR2: DFQATT, SNEGSKA (reference sequence). Trimming removed 4 bases at V and 7 bases at J, with 13 bases between. The length of the CDR3 is 12 residues.

The CDR3: CASSIGTGANEKLFF. The DNA for the CDR3 is TGTGCCAGCAGCATAGGGACAGGGGCTAATGAAAAACTGTTTTTT. The chain employs TRBV5-8 and TRBJ1-4, with 10 positions matching TRBD1. CDR3 length: 15 residues. The V segment lost 4 bases and the J segment 3 bases; nucleotides outside the gene matches: 3. Per the germline V gene, CDR1 is SGHTS and CDR2 is YDEGEE. Full variable domain (outside the CDR3, taken from reference TRBV5-8 and TRBJ1-4): EAGVTQSPTHLIKTRGQQATLRCSPISGHTSVYWYQQALGLGLQFLLWYDEGEERNRGNFPPRFSGRQFPNYSSELNVNALELEDSALYLCASSIGTGANEKLFFGSGTQLSVL.

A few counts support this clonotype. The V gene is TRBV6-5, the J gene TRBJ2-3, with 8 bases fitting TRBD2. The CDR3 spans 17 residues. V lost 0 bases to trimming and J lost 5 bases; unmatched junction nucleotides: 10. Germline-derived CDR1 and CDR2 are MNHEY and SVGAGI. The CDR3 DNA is TGTGCCAGCAGTTACTCGATTTACCAGCGGGAGATAGATACGCAGTATTTT. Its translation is CASSYSIYQREIDTQYF.

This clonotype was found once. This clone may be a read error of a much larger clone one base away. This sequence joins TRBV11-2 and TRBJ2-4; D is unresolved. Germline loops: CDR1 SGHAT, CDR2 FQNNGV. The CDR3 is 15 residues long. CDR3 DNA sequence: TGTGCCAGCAGCTTAGTTGCAGCGTTAGGAAACACTCAGTACTTC. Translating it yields CASSLVAALGNTQYF.

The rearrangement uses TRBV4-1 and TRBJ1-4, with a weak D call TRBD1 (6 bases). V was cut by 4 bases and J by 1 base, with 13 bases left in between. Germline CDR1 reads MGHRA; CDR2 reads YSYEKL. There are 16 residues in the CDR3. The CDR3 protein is CASSLTGSGTNEKLFF. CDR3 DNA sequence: TGCGCCAGCAGCCTAACAGGGAGTGGAACTAATGAAAAACTGTTTTTT.

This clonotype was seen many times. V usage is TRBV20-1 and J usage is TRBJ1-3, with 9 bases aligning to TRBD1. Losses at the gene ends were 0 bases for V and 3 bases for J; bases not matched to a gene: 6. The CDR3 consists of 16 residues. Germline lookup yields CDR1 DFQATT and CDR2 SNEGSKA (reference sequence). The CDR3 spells CSARDAGTGLGNTIYF. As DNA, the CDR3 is TGCAGTGCTAGAGACGCCGGGACAGGGCTTGGAAACACCATATATTTT.

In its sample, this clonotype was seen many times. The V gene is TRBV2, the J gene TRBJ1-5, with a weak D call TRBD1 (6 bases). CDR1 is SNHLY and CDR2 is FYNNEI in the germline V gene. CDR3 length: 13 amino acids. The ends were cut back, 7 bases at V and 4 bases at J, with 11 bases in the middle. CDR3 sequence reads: CASNSGANQPQHF. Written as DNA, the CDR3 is TGTGCCAGCAACTCGGGGGCGAATCAGCCCCAGCATTTT.

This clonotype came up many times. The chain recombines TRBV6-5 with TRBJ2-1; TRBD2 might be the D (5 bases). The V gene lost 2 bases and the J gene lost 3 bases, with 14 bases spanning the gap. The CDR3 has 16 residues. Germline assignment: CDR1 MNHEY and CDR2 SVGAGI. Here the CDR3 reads CASSYERGNGYNEQFF. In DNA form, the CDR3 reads TGTGCCAGCAGTTACGAGAGAGGGAATGGCTACAATGAGCAGTTCTTC.

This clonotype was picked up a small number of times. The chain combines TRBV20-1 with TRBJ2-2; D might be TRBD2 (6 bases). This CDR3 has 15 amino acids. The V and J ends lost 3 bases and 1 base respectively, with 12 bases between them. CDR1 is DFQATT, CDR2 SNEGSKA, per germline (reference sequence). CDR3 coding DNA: TGCAGTGCTAGGCGGGAACTTCAGAACACCGGGGAGCTGTTTTTT. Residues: CSARRELQNTGELFF.

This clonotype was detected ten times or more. The CDR3 region has the DNA TGTGCCAGCAGTTTAGTCGGCAGGGCCCGACCGGTCTATGGCTACACCTTC. This sequence encodes CASSLVGRARPVYGYTF. The chain has TRBV12-3 or TRBV12-4 and TRBJ1-2; D is perhaps TRBD1 (5 bases). This CDR3 region has 17 residues. Trimming took 1 base from V and 4 from J, leaving 19 bases between them.

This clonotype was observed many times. In nucleotides, the CDR3 is TGCAGTGCTAGAGATGTACAGGGGAATCAGCCCCAGCATTTT. Protein: CSARDVQGNQPQHF. The rearrangement joins TRBV20-1 to TRBJ1-5; 7 bases are shared with TRBD1. CDR1 is DFQATT and CDR2 is SNEGSKA in the germline V gene (reference sequence). The length of the CDR3 is 14 residues. J was trimmed by 4 bases and V by 0 bases; bases with no gene match: 3.

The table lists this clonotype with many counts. In DNA form, the CDR3 reads TGTGCCATCAATTCGAGAGGGCAGGGTTTTACTGAAGCTTTCTTT. Translated: CAINSRGQGFTEAFF. The chain recombines TRBV10-3 with TRBJ1-1; D is possibly TRBD1 (5 bases). Trimming shortened V by 7 bases and J by 5 bases, and 20 bases separated the two germline ends. The germline gives CDR1 ENHRY, CDR2 SYGVKD. The CDR3 loop spans 15 amino acids.

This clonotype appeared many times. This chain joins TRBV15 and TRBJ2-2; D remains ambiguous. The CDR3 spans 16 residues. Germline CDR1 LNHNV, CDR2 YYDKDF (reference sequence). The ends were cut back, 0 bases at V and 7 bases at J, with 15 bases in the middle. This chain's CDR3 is CATSRDLSDGSGELFF. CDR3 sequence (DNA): TGTGCCACCAGCAGAGATTTGAGCGATGGCAGCGGGGAGCTGTTTTTT.

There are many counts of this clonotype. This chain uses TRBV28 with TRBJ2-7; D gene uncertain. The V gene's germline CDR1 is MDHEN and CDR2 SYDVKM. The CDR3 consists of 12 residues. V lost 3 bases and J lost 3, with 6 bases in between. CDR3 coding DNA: TGTGCCAGCAGTTTCGCTAGCTACGAGCAGTACTTC. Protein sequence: CASSFASYEQYF.